The 24 T cell receptor beta chains given below trace back to one sample, sequenced in a study of T cell responses to AZD1222 COVID-19 vaccine. Produced via immunoSEQ multiplex PCR; TCRdb's table is partial and in-frame only. The data hold approximately 74,000 clones, with less than 85% observed a single time. Sequences were derived from peripheral blood, sampled 28 days after the second AZD1222 dose. Source of these receptors: an adult who received the AZD1222 COVID-19 vaccine.

The chain joins TRBV6-5 to TRBJ1-2, with D unresolved. The ends were cut back, 8 bases at V and 3 bases at J, with 10 bases in the middle. In germline, CDR1 is MNHEY, CDR2 SVGAGI. This CDR3 is built from 12 residues. CDR3 in DNA: TGTGCCAGCTCCAGGACGGACTATGGCTACACCTTC. Translation: CASSRTDYGYTF.

In this sample, this clone turned up once. The gene calls are TRBV6-5 and TRBJ2-1; no clear D gene. The V and J ends lost 2 bases and 7 bases respectively, with 15 bases between them. This CDR3 is built from 15 residues. In germline, CDR1 is MNHEY, CDR2 SVGAGI. CDR3 amino acids: CASSYAQDVGNEQFF. The CDR3 DNA sequence: TGTGCCAGCAGTTACGCCCAGGACGTGGGTAATGAGCAGTTCTTC.

The chain couples TRBV19 to TRBJ1-3; perhaps TRBD1 as D (5 bases). V gave up 6 bases and J gave up 8 bases, with 20 bases separating them. Germline-derived CDR1 and CDR2 are LNHDA and SQIVND (reference sequence). CDR3 length: 15 amino acids. CDR3 in amino acids: CASSPQDTLRDTIYF. In DNA, the CDR3 is TGTGCCAGTAGCCCCCAGGACACCCTGCGGGACACCATATATTTT.

The genes are TRBV5-4 and TRBJ1-6; TRBD1 might be the D (6 bases). V lost 4 bases and J 9 bases, leaving 14 bases between the germline ends. Germline-derived CDR1 and CDR2 are SGHNT and YYREEE (reference sequence). CDR3 length: 14 residues. The CDR3 sequence: CASSMGQPGSPLHF. The CDR3 nucleotides are TGTGCCAGCAGCATGGGACAACCGGGTTCACCCCTCCACTTT.

The chain uses TRBV9 and TRBJ2-2; weak D call: TRBD2 (5 bases). Trimming took 5 bases from V and 5 from J, leaving 16 bases between them. CDR3 size: 15 residues. Germline V lookup: CDR1 SGDLS, CDR2 YYNGEE. The CDR3 nucleotides read TGTGCCAGCAGACTAGGGTTTGGAGATACCGGGGAGCTGTTTTTT. Its protein is CASRLGFGDTGELFF.

This chain connects TRBV5-6 to TRBJ1-4; no clear D. V shed 4 bases and J shed 7 bases, with 11 bases lying between them. CDR3 length equals 13 residues. Germline V gene sequence: CDR1 SGHDT, CDR2 YYEEEE. The CDR3 sequence is CASSREGSEKLFF. CDR3 sequence (DNA): TGTGCCAGCAGCAGGGAGGGAAGTGAAAAACTGTTTTTT.

In nucleotides, the CDR3 is TGTGCCAGCAGAAACAGGGGGCAAGGAGTGGAGGCTTTCTTT. Encoded protein: CASRNRGQGVEAFF. This sequence joins TRBV2 and TRBJ1-1; TRBD1 matches at 9 bases. The CDR3 consists of 14 residues. The J segment lost 11 bases and the V segment lost 6 bases, leaving 13 bases of the junction unmatched. Germline CDR1 and CDR2: SNHLY and FYNNEI.

The chain links TRBV5-8 to TRBJ1-1; possibly TRBD1 for D (6 bases). The germline V gene has CDR1 SGHTS and CDR2 YDEGEE. The CDR3 runs to 15 residues. V lost 3 bases and J lost 5, with 17 bases in between. The CDR3 DNA reads TGTGCCAGCAGCTGGGGGAACAGGGCTCAGACTGAAGCTTTCTTT. Its protein is CASSWGNRAQTEAFF.

V is TRBV5-8 and J is TRBJ1-3, with a possible D match to TRBD1 (5 bases). The V end lost 3 bases, the J end lost 4 bases, and 14 bases lay between the germline ends. Germline CDR1 and CDR2: SGHTS and YDEGEE. The CDR3 covers 15 residues. The CDR3 bases are TGTGCCAGCAGCTCGCAGGGATACGCGGGAAACACCATATATTTT. The encoded protein is CASSSQGYAGNTIYF.

This clone was detected only once. The V gene is TRBV5-4, the J gene TRBJ1-2; D is possibly TRBD1 (5 bases). CDR1 is SGHNT, CDR2 YYREEE, per germline (reference sequence). The CDR3 extends over 15 amino acids. V lost 5 bases and J lost 4, with 18 bases in between. The CDR3 loop is CASRRRTEGFYGYTF. The CDR3 coding sequence is TGTGCCAGCAGACGGAGGACGGAGGGGTTCTATGGCTACACCTTC.

The gene calls are TRBV27 and TRBJ2-1; no reliable D call. CDR1 MNHEY and CDR2 SMNVEV come from the germline V gene (reference sequence). The V gene lost 0 bases and the J gene lost 7 bases, with 10 bases spanning the gap. This CDR3 spans 14 amino acids. This chain's CDR3 is CASSLSGFRNEQFF. The CDR3 region has the DNA TGTGCCAGCAGTTTATCCGGGTTTAGGAATGAGCAGTTCTTC.

Only a few counts were recorded for this clone. This sequence joins TRBV7-2 and TRBJ2-1, with TRBD2 matching 12 bases. The CDR3 sequence is 15 residues long. CDR1 is SGHTA, CDR2 FQGNSA, per germline. The V segment lost 5 bases and the J segment 9 bases; nucleotides outside the gene matches: 8. Here the CDR3 DNA reads TGTGCCAGCAGCCCAAGGACTAGCGGGGAGGGTGAGCAGTTCTTC. Protein product: CASSPRTSGEGEQFF.

In this sample, this clone turned up once. This chain connects TRBV27 to TRBJ2-2; no clear D gene. CDR3 size: 16 residues. The germline V and J ends were trimmed by 3 bases and 0 bases, with 11 bases remaining between them. Germline lookup yields CDR1 MNHEY and CDR2 SMNVEV (reference sequence). The CDR3 DNA reads as TGTGCCAGCAGTTTCCTATCGGTAACGAACACCGGGGAGCTGTTTTTT. Translating gives CASSFLSVTNTGELFF.

CDR3 DNA: TGTGCCAGCAGTGTGCAGGGTTCACCCCTCCACTTT. This codes for CASSVQGSPLHF. The genes are TRBV2 and TRBJ1-6; TRBD1 is a possible D gene (5 bases). V lost 4 bases and J 9 bases, leaving 7 bases between the germline ends. This CDR3 region has 12 residues. Germline CDR1 and CDR2: SNHLY and FYNNEI.

The CDR3 sequence is CAISEGQGSGNTIYF. The CDR3 DNA reads as TGTGCCATCAGTGAGGGCCAGGGTTCGGGAAACACCATATATTTT. V gene TRBV10-3 combines with J gene TRBJ1-3; the D gene is possibly TRBD1 (5 bases). Trimming took 2 bases from V and 4 from J, leaving 12 bases between them. Germline CDR1 ENHRY, CDR2 SYGVKD. This CDR3 has 15 amino acids.

The chain is built from TRBV19 and TRBJ1-5; D perhaps matches TRBD1 (6 bases). The CDR3 contains 15 residues. Trimming took off 5 bases at V and 0 bases at J, with 11 bases between the two ends. Looked up from germline, CDR1 is LNHDA and CDR2 is SQIVND (reference sequence). CDR3 DNA: TGTGCCAGTAGTCCGACAGGAAATAGCAATCAGCCCCAGCATTTT. Its translation is CASSPTGNSNQPQHF.

The chain couples TRBV12-3 or TRBV12-4 to TRBJ2-7; 7 bases are a match to TRBD1. Trimming removed 4 bases from V and 3 bases from J; junction bases left unmatched: 0. The CDR3 loop spans 12 amino acids. This CDR3 is CASSWDSYEQYF. The CDR3 DNA reads TGTGCCAGCAGTTGGGACAGCTACGAGCAGTACTTC.

This clone occurred once. The J gene is TRBJ2-3, the V gene TRBV5-1; D is possibly TRBD1 (5 bases). V was cut by 4 bases and J by 8 bases, with 23 bases left in between. CDR1 SGHRS and CDR2 YFSETQ come from the germline V gene. The CDR3 runs to 16 residues. The CDR3 DNA reads as TGCGCCAGCAGCCCTATCGAACCAGGGCTCTATGTTACGCAGTATTTT. It specifies CASSPIEPGLYVTQYF.

This sequence joins TRBV30 and TRBJ1-1; TRBD1 is a possible D gene (6 bases). The CDR3 is 14 residues long. The germline V gene encodes CDR1 GTSNPN and CDR2 SVGIG (reference sequence). V gave up 3 bases and J gave up 4 bases, with 15 bases separating them. This CDR3 is CAWSGTTGFTEAFF. The CDR3 coding sequence is TGTGCCTGGAGCGGAACAACAGGGTTCACTGAAGCTTTCTTT. The full variable domain, in which reference TRBV30 and TRBJ1-1 provide the parts outside the CDR3, is SQTIHQWPATLVQPVGSPLSLECTVEGTSNPNLYWYRQAAGRGLQLLFYSVGIGQISSEVPQNLSASRPQDRQFILSSKKLLLSDSGFYLCAWSGTTGFTEAFFGQGTRLTVV.

The V call is TRBV4-2, the J call TRBJ2-2, with 8 bases aligning to TRBD2. The CDR3 covers 21 residues. Germline V CDR1 and CDR2: LGHNA, YNFKEQ. The V segment lost 3 bases and the J segment 1 base; nucleotides outside the gene matches: 19. The CDR3 loop is CASSHIKRASGPGWNTGELFF. As DNA, the CDR3 is TGTGCCAGCAGCCACATAAAGAGGGCTAGCGGGCCGGGCTGGAACACCGGGGAGCTGTTTTTT.

Only a few counts were recorded for this clone. The chain carries TRBV6-2 or TRBV6-3 and TRBJ2-7; TRBD2 matches at 9 bases. Germline V gene data show CDR1 as MNHEY and CDR2 as SVGEGT. J was trimmed by 0 bases and V by 6 bases; bases with no gene match: 3. This CDR3 is 14 amino acids long. DNA of the CDR3: TGTGCCAGCAGCTTAGCGGGAGTCTCCTACGAGCAGTACTTC. It yields the protein CASSLAGVSYEQYF.

V gene TRBV7-2 combines with J gene TRBJ2-5; 8 nucleotides agree with TRBD1. This CDR3 contains 15 residues. Germline V gene data show CDR1 as SGHTA and CDR2 as FQGNSA. V shed 3 bases, J shed 5 bases, and the junction held 8 bases outside the gene matches. The CDR3 loop reads CASSFNGQGGETQYF. The CDR3, as DNA: TGTGCCAGCAGCTTTAACGGACAGGGAGGCGAGACCCAGTACTTC.

The DNA for the CDR3 is TGTGCCAGCAGCTTAGCTTGGGGGAGCGGTGACTATGGCTACACCTTC. This codes for CASSLAWGSGDYGYTF. The chain combines TRBV11-1 with TRBJ1-2; maybe TRBD1 (5 bases). With 0 bases removed from V and 3 bases from J, the gap between germline ends came to 14 bases. The CDR3 is 16 amino acids. The germline gives CDR1 SGHAT, CDR2 FQDESV (reference sequence).

The chain links TRBV14 to TRBJ2-7; TRBD1 is a possible D gene (7 bases). V was cut by 5 bases and J by 2 bases, with 13 bases left in between. Germline lookup yields CDR1 SGHDN and CDR2 FVKESK. This CDR3 comprises 14 residues. The CDR3 region is CASSSAGQTYEQYF. The DNA for the CDR3 is TGTGCCAGCAGCTCCGCGGGACAGACCTACGAGCAGTACTTC.